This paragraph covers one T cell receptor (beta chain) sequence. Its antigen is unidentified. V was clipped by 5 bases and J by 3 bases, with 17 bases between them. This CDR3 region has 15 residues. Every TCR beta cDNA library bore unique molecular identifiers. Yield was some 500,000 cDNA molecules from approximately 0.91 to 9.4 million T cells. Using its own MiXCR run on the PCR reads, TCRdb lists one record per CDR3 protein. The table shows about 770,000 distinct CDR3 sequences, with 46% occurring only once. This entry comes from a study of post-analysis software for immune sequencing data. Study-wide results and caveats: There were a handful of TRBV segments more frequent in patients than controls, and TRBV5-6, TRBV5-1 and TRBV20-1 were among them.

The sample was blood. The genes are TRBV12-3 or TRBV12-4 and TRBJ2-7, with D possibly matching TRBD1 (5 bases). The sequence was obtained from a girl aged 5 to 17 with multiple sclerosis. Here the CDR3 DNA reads TGTGCCAGCAGTCCCTCAGGGTACTCCGTCTACGAGCAGTACTTC. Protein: CASSPSGYSVYEQYF.